Below, one T cell receptor (beta chain) is given with its context. Antigen unknown. The deep-level immunoSEQ assay was used. TCRdb's table, derived via immunoSEQ multiplex PCR, lists solely in-frame clones and lacks some. The sample holds under 1,900,000 clones, around 98.5% seen once. The sample comes from a study of shared clonotypes between healthy human individuals. Points from the study as a whole: Naive CD4 clonotypes overlapped across several donors at around 4.8%. It was the non-shared clonotypes that had lower generation probabilities than clonotypes shared by all four donors.

Germline CDR1 is WSHSY and CDR2 is SAAADI. The CDR3 is made up of 13 amino acids. V was cut by 7 bases and J by 5 bases, with 14 bases left in between. This TCR was sampled from a man younger than 40 in good health. This sequence joins TRBV10-2 and TRBJ2-5, with D possibly TRBD1 on 5 matching bases. Sequenced input: naive CD4+ T cells sorted from blood. Sample subset: CD45RA+ positively selected. The CDR3 DNA is TGCGCCAGCACCCGACAGACCTGGGAGACCCAGTACTTC. Encoded protein: CASTRQTWETQYF.